What follows are 18 T cell receptor beta chains derived from one specimen sequenced in a study of vaccination and CD4 T cells after COVID-19. The study sequenced cultured CD4+ T cell DNA using the Oncomine TCR Beta short-read assay. TCRdb analysed the PCR reads with MiXCR anew, one entry per CDR3 protein. The data contain about 15,000 distinct CDR3 sequences, 25% to 35% of them seen just once; the ten biggest clones take up roughly 15%. This sample's treatment: approximately 9-day PBMC culture with coronavirus spike peptide pools or control peptides (ViraFEST assay). No antigens are known for them. The sequenced material came from cultured CD4+ T cells from blood. The receptors were sampled from a human donor with COVID-19.

This clonotype turned up a few times. V usage is TRBV20-1 and J usage is TRBJ2-6, with D perhaps matching TRBD2 (6 bases). V was clipped by 1 base and J by 0 bases, with 7 bases between them. From germline, CDR1 is DFQATT and CDR2 SNEGSKA (reference sequence). CDR3 length equals 15 residues. The CDR3 region has the DNA TGCAGTGCTAGAGCCGGGAGCTCTGGGGCCAACGTCCTGACTTTC. The encoded protein is CSARAGSSGANVLTF.

The genes are TRBV19 and TRBJ1-5; D is possibly TRBD1 (6 bases). Between the trimmed V and J ends, which lost 4 bases and 1 base, there was a span of 11 bases. CDR3 length: 15 amino acids. Germline assignment: CDR1 LNHDA and CDR2 SQIVND (reference sequence). In DNA form, the CDR3 reads TGTGCCAGTAGTAGCAACAGGGTCAGCAATCAGCCCCAGCATTTT. Translation gives CASSSNRVSNQPQHF.

The chain is built from TRBV7-3 and TRBJ2-3; 7 bases align to TRBD1. The V segment lost 5 bases and the J segment 6 bases; nucleotides outside the gene matches: 11. This CDR3 has 15 residues. Germline V gives CDR1 SGHTA, CDR2 FQGTGA. CDR3 sequence: CASSVTGQPPDTQYF. The CDR3 nucleotides read TGTGCCAGCAGCGTCACGGGACAGCCTCCGGATACGCAGTATTTT.

V gene TRBV11-3 combines with J gene TRBJ2-7, with TRBD2 as a possible D gene (6 bases). The CDR3 loop spans 11 amino acids. Per germline, CDR1 SGHNT and CDR2 YENEEA. V was clipped by 8 bases and J by 5 bases, with 10 bases between them. CDR3 sequence: CASGRWDEQYF. CDR3 nucleotides: TGTGCCAGCGGGAGGTGGGACGAGCAGTACTTC.

This clonotype turned up a few times. V is TRBV20-1 and J is TRBJ2-5; D is uncertain. Trimming removed 6 bases from V and 0 bases from J, with 2 bases in between. This CDR3 spans 10 amino acids. In germline, CDR1 is DFQATT, CDR2 SNEGSKA (reference sequence). The CDR3 nucleotides read TGCAGTGCCAACCAAGAGACCCAGTACTTC. Protein: CSANQETQYF.

The chain carries TRBV19 and TRBJ2-3; TRBD1 is a possible D gene (5 bases). V was cut by 0 bases and J by 2 bases, with 9 bases left in between. CDR3 length: 15 residues. In germline, CDR1 is LNHDA, CDR2 SQIVND (reference sequence). CDR3 bases: TGTGCCAGTAGTATAGAAGGGGCGGTCACAGATACGCAGTATTTT. Translation: CASSIEGAVTDTQYF. Together with reference TRBV19 and TRBJ2-3, the CDR3 gives the full variable domain: DGGITQSPKYLFRKEGQNVTLSCEQNLNHDAMYWYRQDPGQGLRLIYYSQIVNDFQKGDIAEGYSVSREKKESFPLTVTSAQKNPTAFYLCASSIEGAVTDTQYFGPGTRLTVL.

This clonotype rates as medium-sized. The chain joins TRBV7-3 to TRBJ1-2, with D unresolved. The ends were cut back, 2 bases at V and 7 bases at J, with 14 bases in the middle. Germline lookup yields CDR1 SGHTA and CDR2 FQGTGA. The CDR3 spans 14 residues. CDR3 residues: CASSLSSDCCGYTF. The DNA for the CDR3 is TGTGCCAGCAGCTTATCCTCGGACTGCTGTGGCTACACCTTC.

The V gene is TRBV6-2 or TRBV6-3, the J gene TRBJ1-5; D not resolved. Germline V gives CDR1 MNHEY, CDR2 SVGEGT. CDR3 length: 16 amino acids. The V gene lost 6 bases and the J gene lost 3 bases, with 18 bases spanning the gap. CDR3 sequence (DNA): TGTGCCAGCAGGATTGGAACAGTAGCGCCCAATCAGCCCCAGCATTTT. Translated: CASRIGTVAPNQPQHF.

In DNA, the CDR3 is TGTGCCAGCAGCCCGGACCCAGCGAAGGGCTACACCTTC. Protein: CASSPDPAKGYTF. The rearrangement joins TRBV7-9 to TRBJ1-2, with D hard to call. This CDR3 is built from 13 residues. Germline values: CDR1 SEHNR, CDR2 FQNEAQ (reference sequence). Trimming stripped 5 bases from V and 8 bases from J, with 15 bases between.

This chain connects TRBV5-7 to TRBJ1-5; possibly TRBD1 for D (5 bases). Being an ORF, TRBV5-7 has a function that is uncertain. With 0 bases removed from V and 6 bases from J, the gap between germline ends came to 10 bases. The CDR3 has 14 residues. The CDR3 loop reads CASSLGGWIQPQHF. CDR3 nucleotides: TGTGCCAGCAGCTTGGGGGGCTGGATTCAGCCCCAGCATTTT.

The CDR3 DNA sequence: TGTGCCAGCAGTCCACAGGGGGCCTACGAGCAGTACTTC. Residues: CASSPQGAYEQYF. The chain recombines TRBV12-3 or TRBV12-4 with TRBJ2-7; 8 nucleotides agree with TRBD1. The CDR3 has 13 amino acids. With 5 bases clipped from V and 2 bases from J, the junction kept 2 bases outside the gene matches.

This clonotype was seen more than once but under ten times. J is TRBJ1-1 and V is TRBV5-6; no definite D call. The CDR3 runs to 15 residues. In germline, CDR1 is SGHDT, CDR2 YYEEEE. V lost 3 bases and J lost 1, with 13 bases in between. This CDR3 is CASSSRFLPNTEAFF. The DNA of the CDR3 is TGTGCCAGCAGCTCGCGTTTCCTACCGAACACTGAAGCTTTCTTT. Filled out from reference TRBV5-6 and TRBJ1-1, the complete variable domain reads DAGVTQSPTHLIKTRGQQVTLRCSPKSGHDTVSWYQQALGQGPQFIFQYYEEEERQRGNFPDRFSGHQFPNYSSELNVNALLLGDSALYLCASSSRFLPNTEAFFGQGTRLTVV.

This rearrangement joins TRBV11-2 to TRBJ1-2; maybe TRBD1 (6 bases). V dropped 5 bases and J dropped 2 bases, with 9 bases sitting between them. Germline V lookup: CDR1 SGHAT, CDR2 FQNNGV. This CDR3 is 13 amino acids long. In nucleotides, the CDR3 is TGTGCCAGCAGCCGGACAGTGAACTATGGCTACACCTTC. Translating gives CASSRTVNYGYTF.

The chain employs TRBV12-3 or TRBV12-4 and TRBJ1-5, with 10 bases identical to TRBD1. Losses at the gene ends were 0 bases for V and 6 bases for J; bases not matched to a gene: 8. The CDR3 extends over 17 amino acids. CDR3 sequence reads: CASSLAPGTGVPQPQHF. CDR3 DNA: TGTGCCAGCAGTTTAGCCCCCGGGACAGGGGTACCTCAGCCCCAGCATTTT.

In its sample, this clonotype was seen a few times. The V call is TRBV6-5, the J call TRBJ1-3, with D perhaps matching TRBD1 (5 bases). Looked up from germline, CDR1 is MNHEY and CDR2 is SVGAGI. CDR3 length equals 16 residues. The V and J ends lost 0 bases and 4 bases respectively, with 13 bases between them. The CDR3 sequence: CASSYSNGRGGNTIYF. In nucleotides, the CDR3 is TGTGCCAGCAGTTACTCGAATGGGAGGGGCGGAAACACCATATATTTT.

This chain joins TRBV20-1 and TRBJ2-5; D is possibly TRBD2 (5 bases). The CDR3 runs 14 residues. V was cut by 3 bases and J by 2 bases, with 13 bases left in between. Looked up from germline, CDR1 is DFQATT and CDR2 is SNEGSKA (reference sequence). CDR3 nucleotide sequence: TGCAGTGCTAGTAAGGGAGACAAGCAAGAGACCCAGTACTTC. Protein sequence: CSASKGDKQETQYF.

This clonotype was observed a handful of times. The chain recombines TRBV6-5 with TRBJ2-7, with no clear D. Trimming took off 4 bases at V and 3 bases at J, with 16 bases between the two ends. The CDR3 is 15 residues long. Germline-derived CDR1 and CDR2 are MNHEY and SVGAGI. The CDR3 region is CASSLQPSQNYEQYF. The CDR3 nucleotides are TGTGCCAGCAGTTTGCAGCCGAGTCAAAACTACGAGCAGTACTTC.

The J gene is TRBJ2-3, the V gene TRBV27; D remains unclear. The germline V gene encodes CDR1 MNHEY and CDR2 SMNVEV (reference sequence). V was shortened by 2 bases and J by 2 bases, with 5 bases between the two germline ends. The CDR3 contains 13 residues. CDR3 nucleotide sequence: TGTGCCAGCAGTTTAGGGTCCACAGATACGCAGTATTTT. Amino acids: CASSLGSTDTQYF.